The entry that follows covers one TCR beta chain sequence. Germline values: CDR1 MNHEY, CDR2 SVGAGI. The CDR3 sequence is 13 residues long. V gave up 0 bases and J gave up 15 bases, with 15 bases separating them. These data originate in a study of blood T cell repertoires in COVID-19. TCRdb keeps only in-frame clones here, not all; method: immunoSEQ multiplex PCR. This sample has 150,000 to 200,000 clones, with 89% found just once. The receptor comes from a man aged 18 to 35 who had recovered from COVID-19. The sample taken for sequencing was peripheral blood. The chain couples TRBV6-5 to TRBJ2-1, with D perhaps matching TRBD2 (5 bases). CDR3 nucleotide sequence: TGTGCCAGCAGTTACTCGATAGGTACCGGAGGGTTCTTC. This gives the protein CASSYSIGTGGFF.